Following are 9 T cell receptor beta chains from one sample sequenced in a study of blood T cell repertoires in COVID-19. Sequencing was performed with immunoSEQ multiplex PCR; in TCRdb, only in-frame clones are kept and a portion is missing. The sample carries over 200,000 clones, approximately 91% recorded once. Sequencing was done on a sample of peripheral blood. These receptors all come from a person aged 18 to 30 with COVID-19, enrolled during active disease.

Here the CDR3 DNA reads TGTGCCAGCAGTTTAACCGGGACAGTATACGAGCAGTACTTC. Its translation is CASSLTGTVYEQYF. The rearrangement joins TRBV27 to TRBJ2-7, with TRBD1 identical over 7 bases. CDR1 and CDR2 (germline): MNHEY, SMNVEV (reference sequence). This CDR3 spans 14 amino acids. V shed 2 bases, J shed 4 bases, and the junction held 5 bases outside the gene matches.

The V and J genes are TRBV5-1 and TRBJ2-1, with 7 bases identical to TRBD1. Germline values: CDR1 SGHRS, CDR2 YFSETQ. With V trimmed by 5 bases and J by 14 bases, 4 bases remained unmatched. CDR3 size: 10 residues. In nucleotides, the CDR3 is TGCGCCAGCAGTGGGGACAGTGAGTTCTTC. It codes for CASSGDSEFF.

A single count supports this clone. The V call is TRBV25-1, the J call TRBJ2-5, with D possibly TRBD1 on 5 matching bases. Trimming removed 4 bases at V and 5 bases at J, with 14 bases between. The V gene's germline CDR1 is MGHDK and CDR2 SYGVNS. The length of the CDR3 is 14 residues. The CDR3 spells CASSGRALGETQYF. CDR3 sequence (DNA): TGTGCCAGCAGTGGCAGGGCGTTGGGGGAGACCCAGTACTTC.

The rearrangement links TRBV19 to TRBJ2-1; TRBD2 aligns across 7 bases. The CDR3 runs to 16 residues. Germline V lookup: CDR1 LNHDA, CDR2 SQIVND (reference sequence). V was clipped by 4 bases and J by 5 bases; unmatched bases: 11. CDR3 DNA: TGTGCCAGTAGTACGCACGCGGGAGTCCCCCACAATGAGCAGTTCTTC. Translated: CASSTHAGVPHNEQFF.

The rearrangement links TRBV18 to TRBJ2-3; perhaps TRBD2 as D (6 bases). V gave up 3 bases and J gave up 0 bases, with 13 bases separating them. Germline-derived CDR1 and CDR2 are KGHSH and LQKENI. This CDR3 has 16 residues. DNA of the CDR3: TGTGCCAGCTCACCTCCCAATAGCGGCAGCACAGATACGCAGTATTTT. The encoded protein is CASSPPNSGSTDTQYF.

The rearrangement joins TRBV27 to TRBJ2-2; 8 bases match TRBD2. Trimming at V came to 5 bases and at J to 6 bases, leaving 8 bases not matched to a gene. Germline CDR1 and CDR2: MNHEY and SMNVEV (reference sequence). This CDR3 contains 15 residues. The CDR3 region is CASSPISGIAGELFF. CDR3 bases: TGTGCCAGCAGTCCTATTAGCGGGATCGCCGGGGAGCTGTTTTTT.

The V and J genes are TRBV7-3 and TRBJ2-7; 7 bases map to TRBD2. Germline CDR1 SGHTA, CDR2 FQGTGA. Unmatched junction bases numbered 5, after V lost 2 bases and J lost 1 base. The CDR3 spans 15 residues. CDR3 nucleotide sequence: TGTGCCAGCAGCTTATCTAGCGGTCCTTCCTACGAGCAGTACTTC. As protein: CASSLSSGPSYEQYF.

The gene calls are TRBV21-1 and TRBJ2-7; TRBD2 is the table's D call and was not checked against the DNA. TRBV21-1 is noted as a pseudogene. CDR3 length equals 16 residues. Here the CDR3 DNA reads TGTGCCAGCAGCTCAACAACGGGAGACAAAACCTGTGAGCAGTACTTC. It yields the protein CASSSTTGDKTCEQYF.

This chain uses TRBV18 with TRBJ2-2; TRBD1 is a possible D gene (5 bases). The ends were cut back, 3 bases at V and 6 bases at J, with 11 bases in the middle. The CDR3 sequence is 14 residues long. Germline CDR1 and CDR2: KGHSH and LQKENI. The CDR3 here is CASSPTGGPGELFF. For the CDR3, the DNA is TGTGCCAGCTCACCCACAGGTGGACCCGGGGAGCTGTTTTTT.